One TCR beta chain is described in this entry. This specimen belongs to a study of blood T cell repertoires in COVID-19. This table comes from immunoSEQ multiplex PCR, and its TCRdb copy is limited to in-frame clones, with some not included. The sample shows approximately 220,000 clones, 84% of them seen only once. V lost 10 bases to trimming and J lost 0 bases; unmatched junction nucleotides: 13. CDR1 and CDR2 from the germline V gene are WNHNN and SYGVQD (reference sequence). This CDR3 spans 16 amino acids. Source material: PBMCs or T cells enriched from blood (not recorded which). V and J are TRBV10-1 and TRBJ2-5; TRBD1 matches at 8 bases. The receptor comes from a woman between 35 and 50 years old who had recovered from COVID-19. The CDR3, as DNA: TGCGCCACCAGCCGAGGACAGGGCGCGGACCAAGAGACCCAGTACTTC. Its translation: CATSRGQGADQETQYF.